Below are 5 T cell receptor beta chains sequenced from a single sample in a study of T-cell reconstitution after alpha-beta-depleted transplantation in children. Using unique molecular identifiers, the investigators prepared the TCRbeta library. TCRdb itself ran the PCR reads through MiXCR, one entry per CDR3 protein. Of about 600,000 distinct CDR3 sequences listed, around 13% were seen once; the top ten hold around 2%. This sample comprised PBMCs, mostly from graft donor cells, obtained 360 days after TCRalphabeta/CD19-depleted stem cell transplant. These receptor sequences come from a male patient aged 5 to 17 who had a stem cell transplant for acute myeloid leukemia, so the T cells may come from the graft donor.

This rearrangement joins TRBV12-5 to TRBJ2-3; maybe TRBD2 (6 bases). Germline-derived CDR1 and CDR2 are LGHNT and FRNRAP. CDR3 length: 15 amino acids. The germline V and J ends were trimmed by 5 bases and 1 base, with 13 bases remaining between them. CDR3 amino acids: CASGPSGTGTDTQYF. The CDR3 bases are TGTGCTAGTGGTCCTTCCGGGACTGGCACAGATACGCAGTATTTT. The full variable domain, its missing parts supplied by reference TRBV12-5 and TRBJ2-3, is DARVTQTPRHKVTEMGQEVTMRCQPILGHNTVFWYRQTMMQGLELLAYFRNRAPLDDSGMPKDRFSAEMPDATLATLKIQPSEPRDSAVYFCASGPSGTGTDTQYFGPGTRLTVL.

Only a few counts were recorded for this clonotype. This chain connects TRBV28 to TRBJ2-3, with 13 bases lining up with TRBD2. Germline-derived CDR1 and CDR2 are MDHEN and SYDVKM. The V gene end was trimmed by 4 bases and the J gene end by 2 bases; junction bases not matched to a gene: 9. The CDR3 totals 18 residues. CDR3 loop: CASSSPGLAGRITDTQYF. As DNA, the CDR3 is TGTGCCAGCAGTTCCCCGGGACTAGCGGGACGGATCACAGATACGCAGTATTTT.

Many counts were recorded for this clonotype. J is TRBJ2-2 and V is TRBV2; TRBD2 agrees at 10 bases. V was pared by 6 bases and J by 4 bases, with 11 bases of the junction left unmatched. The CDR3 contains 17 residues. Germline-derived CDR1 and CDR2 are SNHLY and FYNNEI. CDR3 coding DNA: TGTGCCAGCAGGACTAGACCGGGACTAGCGCTCACCGGGGAGCTGTTTTTT. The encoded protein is CASRTRPGLALTGELFF.

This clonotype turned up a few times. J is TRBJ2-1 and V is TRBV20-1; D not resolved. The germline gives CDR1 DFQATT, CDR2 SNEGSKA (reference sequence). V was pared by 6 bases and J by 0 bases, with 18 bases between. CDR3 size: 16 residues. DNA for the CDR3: TGCAGTGCCTTCCGCTCGTTGAGGAGCTCCTACAATGAGCAGTTCTTC. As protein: CSAFRSLRSSYNEQFF.

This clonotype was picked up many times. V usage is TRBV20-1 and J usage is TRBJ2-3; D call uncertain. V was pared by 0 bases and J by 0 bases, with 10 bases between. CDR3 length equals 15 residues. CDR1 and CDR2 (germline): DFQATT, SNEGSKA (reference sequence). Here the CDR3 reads CSARDPPPSTDTQYF. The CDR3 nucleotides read TGCAGTGCTAGAGATCCGCCTCCGAGCACAGATACGCAGTATTTT.